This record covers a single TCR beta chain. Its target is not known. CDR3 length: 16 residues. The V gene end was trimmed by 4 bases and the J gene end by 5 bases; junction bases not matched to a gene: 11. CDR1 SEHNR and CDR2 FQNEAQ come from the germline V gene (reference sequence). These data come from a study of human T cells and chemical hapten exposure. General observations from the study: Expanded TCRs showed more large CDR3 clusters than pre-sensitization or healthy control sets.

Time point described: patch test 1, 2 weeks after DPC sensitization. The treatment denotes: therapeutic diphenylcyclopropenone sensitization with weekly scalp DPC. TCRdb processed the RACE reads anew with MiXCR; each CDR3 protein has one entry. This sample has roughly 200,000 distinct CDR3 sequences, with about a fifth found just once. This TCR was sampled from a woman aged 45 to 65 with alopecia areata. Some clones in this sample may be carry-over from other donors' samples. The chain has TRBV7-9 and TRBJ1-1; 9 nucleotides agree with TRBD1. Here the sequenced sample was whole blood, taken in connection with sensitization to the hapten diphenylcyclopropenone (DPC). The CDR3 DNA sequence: TGTGCCAGCAGCTCACCATACTCGGACAGGGGTACTGAAGCTTTCTTT. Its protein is CASSSPYSDRGTEAFF.